The 13 T cell receptor beta chains in this list originate from one sample, sequenced in a study of control samples from healthy donors and cancer patients. Clones were sequenced by immunoSEQ multiplex PCR, and TCRdb holds only the in-frame ones, with some missing. The data contain 150,000 to 200,000 clones, around nine tenths of them singletons. Sequences were obtained from blood. These receptors originate from a woman younger than 45 in good health.

About this clone itself: The same CDR3 can be traced to other DNA sequences in this sample. The rearrangement joins TRBV6-2 or TRBV6-3 to TRBJ1-5, with D tentatively TRBD1 (5 bases). Germline V CDR1 and CDR2: MNHEY, SVGEGT. The length of the CDR3 is 14 residues. With 2 bases removed from V and 2 bases from J, the gap between germline ends came to 7 bases. The CDR3 nucleotides read TGTGCCAGCAGTTACGGGGGGGGCAATCAGCCCCAGCATTTT. It encodes CASSYGGGNQPQHF.

As regards this clone: Distinct nucleotide sequences in the sample also encode this CDR3. The J gene is TRBJ1-4, the V gene TRBV28; D perhaps matches TRBD1 (6 bases). The germline CDR1 and CDR2 sequences are MDHEN and SYDVKM. The CDR3 has 14 amino acids. V lost 3 bases and J lost 7, with 12 bases in between. This chain's CDR3 is CASSLGGAGEKLFF. CDR3 DNA sequence: TGTGCCAGCAGTTTGGGGGGGGCTGGTGAAAAACTGTTTTTT.

CDR3 DNA: TGCGCCAGCACTGGCGGTAGCACAGATACGCAGTATTTT. This codes for CASTGGSTDTQYF. J is TRBJ2-3 and V is TRBV5-1; D ambiguous. V was clipped by 6 bases and J by 0 bases, with 8 bases between them. This CDR3 region has 13 residues. The germline gives CDR1 SGHRS, CDR2 YFSETQ.

This clone was seen just once. The CDR3 DNA follows: TGTGCCAGCAGTCGTCCTGACACAGATACGCAGTATTTT. Its translation: CASSRPDTDTQYF. This sequence joins TRBV5-5 and TRBJ2-3, with D unclear. Trimming took off 5 bases at V and 2 bases at J, with 9 bases between the two ends. From germline, CDR1 is SGHKS and CDR2 YYEKEE (reference sequence). The CDR3 is made up of 13 amino acids.

The gene calls are TRBV3-1 (or the pseudogene TRBV3-2) and TRBJ2-3, with TRBD1 as a possible D gene (6 bases). CDR1 is LGHDT and CDR2 is YNNKEL in the germline V gene (reference sequence). CDR3 size: 16 residues. Trimming removed 1 base from V and 0 bases from J, with 11 bases in between. CDR3 nucleotides: TGTGCCAGCAGCCAAGCACAGGGATTCAGCACAGATACGCAGTATTTT. This sequence encodes CASSQAQGFSTDTQYF.

This sequence joins TRBV5-1 and TRBJ2-3, with 11 positions matching TRBD2. There are 16 residues in the CDR3. Germline values: CDR1 SGHRS, CDR2 YFSETQ. V lost 4 bases to trimming and J lost 0 bases; unmatched junction nucleotides: 4. Written as DNA, the CDR3 is TGCGCCAGCAGCCTACGGACTAGCGGGAGCACAGATACGCAGTATTTT. Its protein product is CASSLRTSGSTDTQYF.

CDR3 in amino acids: CASSFLAGGPDTQYF. In DNA form, the CDR3 reads TGTGCCAGCAGTTTCCTAGCGGGAGGGCCCGATACGCAGTATTTT. This chain links TRBV27 with TRBJ2-3; 12 bases align to TRBD2. V lost 3 bases, J lost 6 bases, and 4 bases stayed unmatched. Per germline, CDR1 MNHEY and CDR2 SMNVEV (reference sequence). CDR3 size: 15 residues.

The V and J genes are TRBV24-1 and TRBJ1-6; D is perhaps TRBD1 (5 bases). CDR1 and CDR2 from the germline V gene are KGHDR and SFDVKD. The CDR3 is 13 amino acids. V gave up 11 bases and J gave up 7 bases, with 14 bases separating them. CDR3 sequence: CAMGTAGNSPLHF. The DNA for the CDR3 is TGTGCCATGGGGACGGCGGGGAATTCACCCCTCCACTTT.

The genes are TRBV28 and TRBJ1-6; D is possibly TRBD1 (5 bases). Per germline, CDR1 MDHEN and CDR2 SYDVKM. V shed 5 bases and J shed 7 bases, with 15 bases lying between them. This CDR3 is 15 amino acids long. The CDR3 region is CASSTWGGINSPLHF. Here the CDR3 DNA reads TGTGCCAGCAGTACCTGGGGGGGGATCAATTCACCCCTCCACTTT.

In nucleotides, the CDR3 is TGTGCCAGCAGCCCAGCAGGGGGTGGTGAAGCTTTCTTT. Its translation is CASSPAGGGEAFF. The chain combines TRBV9 with TRBJ1-1; 7 nucleotides agree with TRBD1. Germline CDR1 reads SGDLS; CDR2 reads YYNGEE. V lost 4 bases, J lost 7 bases, and 7 bases stayed unmatched. The CDR3 is 13 residues long.

The rearrangement uses TRBV7-2 and TRBJ2-1; TRBD2 aligns across 9 bases. The germline V gene encodes CDR1 SGHTA and CDR2 FQGNSA. The CDR3 extends over 17 amino acids. V trimming: 1 base; J trimming: 9 bases; junction bases outside the gene matches: 13. The CDR3 protein is CASSLGGLAGPRGEQFF. CDR3 in DNA: TGTGCCAGCAGCTTAGGGGGTCTAGCGGGACCGCGGGGTGAGCAGTTCTTC. Looking up the rest from reference TRBV7-2 and TRBJ2-1 gives the full variable domain: GAGVSQSPSNKVTEKGKDVELRCDPISGHTALYWYRQSLGQGLEFLIYFQGNSAPDKSGLPSDRFSAERTGGSVSTLTIQRTQQEDSAVYLCASSLGGLAGPRGEQFFGPGTRLTVL.

The CDR3 sequence: CASSPSDRGVNTEAFF. The CDR3 DNA is TGTGCCAGCAGCCCATCGGACAGGGGGGTGAACACTGAAGCTTTCTTT. J is TRBJ1-1 and V is TRBV7-8; 10 bases line up with TRBD1. This CDR3 comprises 16 residues. Trimming at V came to 5 bases and at J to 0 bases, leaving 6 bases not matched to a gene. The germline gives CDR1 SGHVS, CDR2 FQNEAQ.

The genes are TRBV14 and TRBJ2-1, with no clear D. The germline gives CDR1 SGHDN, CDR2 FVKESK. The germline V and J ends were trimmed by 4 bases and 4 bases, with 14 bases remaining between them. CDR3 length: 15 amino acids. CDR3 sequence: CASSRKGAAYNEQFF. Written as DNA, the CDR3 is TGTGCCAGCAGCCGTAAGGGTGCGGCTTACAATGAGCAGTTCTTC. Full variable domain (remainder filled in from reference TRBV14 and TRBJ2-1): EAGVTQFPSHSVIEKGQTVTLRCDPISGHDNLYWYRRVMGKEIKFLLHFVKESKQDESGMPNNRFLAERTGGTYSTLKVQPAELEDSGVYFCASSRKGAAYNEQFFGPGTRLTVL.